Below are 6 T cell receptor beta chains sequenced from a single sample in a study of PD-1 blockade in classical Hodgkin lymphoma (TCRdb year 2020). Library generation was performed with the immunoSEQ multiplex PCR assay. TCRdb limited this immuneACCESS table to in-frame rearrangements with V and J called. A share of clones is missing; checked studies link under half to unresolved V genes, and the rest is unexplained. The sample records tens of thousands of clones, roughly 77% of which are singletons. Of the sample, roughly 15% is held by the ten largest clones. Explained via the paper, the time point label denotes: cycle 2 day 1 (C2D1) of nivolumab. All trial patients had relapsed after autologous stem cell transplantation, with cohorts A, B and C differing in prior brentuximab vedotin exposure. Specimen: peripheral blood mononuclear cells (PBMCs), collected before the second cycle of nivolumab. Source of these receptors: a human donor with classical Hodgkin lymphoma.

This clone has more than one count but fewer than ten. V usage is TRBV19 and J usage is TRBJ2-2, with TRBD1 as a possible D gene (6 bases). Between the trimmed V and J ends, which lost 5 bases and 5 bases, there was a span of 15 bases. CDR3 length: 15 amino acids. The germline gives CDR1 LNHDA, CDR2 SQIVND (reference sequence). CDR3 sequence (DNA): TGTGCCAGTAGTCTTACAGGGTTGGGGACCGGGGAGCTGTTTTTT. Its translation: CASSLTGLGTGELFF. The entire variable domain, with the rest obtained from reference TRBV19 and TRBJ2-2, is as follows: DGGITQSPKYLFRKEGQNVTLSCEQNLNHDAMYWYRQDPGQGLRLIYYSQIVNDFQKGDIAEGYSVSREKKESFPLTVTSAQKNPTAFYLCASSLTGLGTGELFFGEGSRLTVL.

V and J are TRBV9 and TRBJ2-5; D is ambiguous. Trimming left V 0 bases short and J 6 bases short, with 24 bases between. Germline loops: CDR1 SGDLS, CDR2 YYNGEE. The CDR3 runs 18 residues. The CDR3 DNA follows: TGTGCCAGCAGCGTAGGGCCGACGCATTCAGGTCTCTCAAAGACCCAGTACTTC. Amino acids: CASSVGPTHSGLSKTQYF.

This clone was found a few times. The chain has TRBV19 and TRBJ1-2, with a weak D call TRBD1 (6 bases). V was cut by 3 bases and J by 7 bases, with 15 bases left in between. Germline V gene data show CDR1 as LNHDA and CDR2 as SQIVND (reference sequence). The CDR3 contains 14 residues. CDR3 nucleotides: TGTGCCAGTAGTATTGGTCAGGGGCAGAGTGGCTACACCTTC. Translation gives CASSIGQGQSGYTF.

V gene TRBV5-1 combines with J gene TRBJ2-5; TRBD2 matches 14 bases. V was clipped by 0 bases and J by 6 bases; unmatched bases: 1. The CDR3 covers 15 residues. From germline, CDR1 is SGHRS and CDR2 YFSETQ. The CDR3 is CASSLGLAGGKTQYF. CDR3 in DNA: TGCGCCAGCAGCTTGGGACTAGCGGGGGGGAAGACCCAGTACTTC.

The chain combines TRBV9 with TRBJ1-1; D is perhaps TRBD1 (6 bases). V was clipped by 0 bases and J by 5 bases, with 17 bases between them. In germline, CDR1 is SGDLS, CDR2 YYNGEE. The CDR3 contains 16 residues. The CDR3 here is CASSVGLGQGLTEAFF. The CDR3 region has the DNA TGTGCCAGCAGCGTAGGACTAGGGCAGGGGTTGACTGAAGCTTTCTTT. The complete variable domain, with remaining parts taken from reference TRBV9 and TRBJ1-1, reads DSGVTQTPKHLITATGQRVTLRCSPRSGDLSVYWYQQSLDQGLQFLIQYYNGEERAKGNILERFSAQQFPDLHSELNLSSLELGDSALYFCASSVGLGQGLTEAFFGQGTRLTVV.

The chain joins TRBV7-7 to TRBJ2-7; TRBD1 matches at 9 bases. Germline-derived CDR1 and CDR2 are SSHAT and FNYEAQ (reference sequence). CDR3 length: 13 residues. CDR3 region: CGTQPGQGYEQYV. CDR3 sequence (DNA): TGTGGAACACAACCGGGACAGGGCTACGAGCAGTACGTC.